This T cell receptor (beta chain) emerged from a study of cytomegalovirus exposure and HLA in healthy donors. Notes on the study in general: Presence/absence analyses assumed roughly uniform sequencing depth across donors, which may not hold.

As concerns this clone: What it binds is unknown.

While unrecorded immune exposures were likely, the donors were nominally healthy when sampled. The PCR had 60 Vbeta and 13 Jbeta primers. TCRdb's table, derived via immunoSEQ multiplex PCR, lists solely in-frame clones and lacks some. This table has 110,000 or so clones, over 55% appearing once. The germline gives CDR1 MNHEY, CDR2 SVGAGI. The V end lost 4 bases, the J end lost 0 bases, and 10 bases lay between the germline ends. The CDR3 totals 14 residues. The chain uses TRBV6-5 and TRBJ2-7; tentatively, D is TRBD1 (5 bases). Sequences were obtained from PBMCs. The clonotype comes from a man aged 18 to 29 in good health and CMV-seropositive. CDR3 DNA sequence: TGTGCCAGCAGTTCCACAGGTTTCTCCTACGAGCAGTACTTC. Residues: CASSSTGFSYEQYF.